The 9 T cell receptor beta chains listed next were all sequenced from one sample in a study of PD-1 blockade in mismatch repair-deficient tumors. TCRdb keeps only in-frame clones here, not all; method: immunoSEQ multiplex PCR. The data show under 150,000 clones, about nine tenths seen once. The source material was peripheral blood, sampled approximately 71 weeks after starting pembrolizumab. The receptors were gathered from an adult with mismatch repair-deficient cancer.

Only one count was recorded for this clone. The DNA of the CDR3 is TGTGCCAGCAGCACCGGCCGGGACAGGGGGCTCGAGCAGTACTTC. Encoded protein: CASSTGRDRGLEQYF. This chain connects TRBV7-9 to TRBJ2-7, with 12 bases identical to TRBD1. The CDR3 contains 15 residues. The V segment lost 5 bases and the J segment 6 bases; nucleotides outside the gene matches: 8. Germline V gene data show CDR1 as SEHNR and CDR2 as FQNEAQ (reference sequence).

This clone was observed once. CDR3 DNA sequence: TGTGCCAGTAGGCGGAACAGGATAATGAACACTGAAGCTTTCTTT. Translated: CASRRNRIMNTEAFF. The chain is built from TRBV19 and TRBJ1-1; D perhaps matches TRBD1 (5 bases). Germline values: CDR1 LNHDA, CDR2 SQIVND (reference sequence). This CDR3 is built from 15 residues. Trimming pared 6 bases from V and 0 bases from J, leaving 14 bases between.

The chain recombines TRBV7-2 with TRBJ2-3; D is uncertain. The CDR3 extends over 15 amino acids. V dropped 2 bases and J dropped 2 bases, with 11 bases sitting between them. Germline V gene data show CDR1 as SGHTA and CDR2 as FQGNSA. CDR3 DNA sequence: TGTGCCAGCAGCTTAACCGGGTTATACACAGATACGCAGTATTTT. Amino acid sequence: CASSLTGLYTDTQYF.

The chain carries TRBV7-3 and TRBJ2-2; the match to TRBD1 covers 7 bases. Germline loops: CDR1 SGHTA, CDR2 FQGTGA. V was pared by 2 bases and J by 4 bases, with 4 bases of the junction left unmatched. CDR3 length equals 15 residues. CDR3 amino acids: CASSLGWDSTGELFF. The CDR3 DNA sequence: TGTGCCAGCAGCTTAGGGTGGGACAGCACCGGGGAGCTGTTTTTT.

The J gene is TRBJ2-6, the V gene TRBV18; D is perhaps TRBD2 (6 bases). The V end lost 1 base, the J end lost 0 bases, and 10 bases lay between the germline ends. The CDR3 contains 17 residues. Germline values: CDR1 KGHSH, CDR2 LQKENI. CDR3 sequence reads: CASSPRGEYSGANVLTF. CDR3 bases: TGTGCCAGCTCACCACGGGGGGAATACTCTGGGGCCAACGTCCTGACTTTC.

Only one count was recorded for this clone. The gene calls are TRBV30 and TRBJ1-2; unclear D gene. The V gene lost 5 bases and the J gene lost 5 bases, with 12 bases spanning the gap. The CDR3 consists of 12 residues. Germline V lookup: CDR1 GTSNPN, CDR2 SVGIG (reference sequence). This CDR3 is CAWSDWDYGYTF. CDR3 bases: TGTGCCTGGTCGGACTGGGATTATGGCTACACCTTC. The full variable domain, completed using reference TRBV30 and TRBJ1-2, is SQTIHQWPATLVQPVGSPLSLECTVEGTSNPNLYWYRQAAGRGLQLLFYSVGIGQISSEVPQNLSASRPQDRQFILSSKKLLLSDSGFYLCAWSDWDYGYTFGSGTRLTVV.

V gene TRBV11-2 combines with J gene TRBJ2-7; D is unclear. CDR3 length equals 15 residues. CDR1 is SGHAT and CDR2 is FQNNGV in the germline V gene. The germline V and J ends were trimmed by 3 bases and 2 bases, with 14 bases remaining between them. The DNA for the CDR3 is TGTGCCAGCAGCTTTTCATCGGTCAGGACCTACGAGCAGTACTTC. This translates into CASSFSSVRTYEQYF.

This chain joins TRBV10-3 and TRBJ1-5; D might be TRBD1 (5 bases). The V end lost 6 bases, the J end lost 5 bases, and 11 bases lay between the germline ends. The CDR3 contains 13 residues. Germline values: CDR1 ENHRY, CDR2 SYGVKD. CDR3 DNA: TGTGCCATCAGCTCGGGACCAGATCAGCCCCAGCATTTT. It yields the protein CAISSGPDQPQHF.

V usage is TRBV2 and J usage is TRBJ1-1, with D uncertain. The CDR3 consists of 10 residues. Between the trimmed V and J ends, which lost 7 bases and 4 bases, there was a span of 4 bases. Germline V gene sequence: CDR1 SNHLY, CDR2 FYNNEI. CDR3 in amino acids: CASKSTEAFF. As DNA, the CDR3 is TGTGCCAGCAAGAGCACTGAAGCTTTCTTT.